This TCR beta chain was observed in a study of T cell clusters in autoimmune cytopenias. Study-level information: TRB sequencing had a median approximately 52,000 reads and approximately 2,200 distinct clonotypes per sample. Study-wide points: Clustering suggested that physiological T cell clusters were missing in primary autoimmune cytopenia patients. Active autoimmune hepatitis patients had roughly 2.9-fold fewer exclusive TRB clusters than healthy donors. TRB repertoire shifts in secondary cytopenia and chronic lymphocytic leukemia mostly reflected lymphoma, not autoimmunity.

TRB rearrangements were amplified by touch-down multiplex PCR with mixed TRB-A/B primers. Following a re-call of the multiplex PCR reads, TCRdb has one entry per CDR3 protein and lacks DNA. In all, the sample yields 8,800 or so distinct CDR3 sequences. In regard to this clonotype: Its specificity is unknown.

Approximately 36,000 genome equivalents of blood DNA were amplified for TRB. Sequencing was performed on peripheral blood. The sequence was collected from a human donor with an autoimmune cytopenia or autoimmune hepatitis (not recorded which).

This CDR3 reads CASSTGAPGYGYTF. The rearrangement uses TRBV19 and TRBJ1-2; TCRdb proposes TRBD1, but this gene call is untestable without DNA. CDR1 is LNHDA and CDR2 is SQIVND in the germline V gene (reference sequence). The CDR3 is 14 amino acids.